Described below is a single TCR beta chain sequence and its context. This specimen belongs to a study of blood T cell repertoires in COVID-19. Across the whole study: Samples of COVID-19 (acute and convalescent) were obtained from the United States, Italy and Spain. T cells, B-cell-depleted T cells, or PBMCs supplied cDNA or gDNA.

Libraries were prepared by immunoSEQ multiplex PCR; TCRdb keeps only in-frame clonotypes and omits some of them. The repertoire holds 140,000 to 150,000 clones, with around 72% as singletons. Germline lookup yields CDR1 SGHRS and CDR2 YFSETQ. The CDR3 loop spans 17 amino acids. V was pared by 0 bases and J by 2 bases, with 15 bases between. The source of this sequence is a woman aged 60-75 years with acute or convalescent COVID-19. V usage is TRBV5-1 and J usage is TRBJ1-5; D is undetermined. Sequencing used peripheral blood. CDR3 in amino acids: CASSLGTNTGGNQPQHF. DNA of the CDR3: TGCGCCAGCAGCTTGGGCACAAACACCGGGGGCAATCAGCCCCAGCATTTT.